A single sample is the source of the 10 T cell receptor beta chains below, sequenced in a study of identical twins. TCRdb itself ran the 5' RACE reads through MiXCR, one entry per CDR3 protein. The repertoire consists of 420,000 or so distinct CDR3 sequences, with about a fifth occurring once and the leading ten covering roughly an eighth. The specimen sequenced was naive T cells sorted from blood. These receptors were obtained from a man between 50 and 59 years old in good health.

The gene calls are TRBV5-1 and TRBJ1-1, with 10 positions matching TRBD1. The CDR3 loop spans 16 amino acids. CDR1 is SGHRS and CDR2 is YFSETQ in the germline V gene. The J segment lost 5 bases and the V segment lost 4 bases, leaving 11 bases of the junction unmatched. CDR3 protein: CASSLQGQGEGTEAFF. The DNA of the CDR3 is TGCGCCAGCAGCCTGCAAGGACAGGGGGAAGGTACTGAAGCTTTCTTT.

V is TRBV3-1 and J is TRBJ2-5; D is unresolved. The V end was cut by 2 bases, the J end by 4 bases, with 8 bases between. This CDR3 has 13 residues. Germline-derived CDR1 and CDR2 are LGHDT and YNNKEL (reference sequence). The CDR3 loop is CASSQSRGETQYF. CDR3 DNA: TGTGCCAGCAGCCAATCCCGAGGAGAGACCCAGTACTTC.

The chain joins TRBV4-1 to TRBJ1-1; TRBD1 is a possible D gene (5 bases). Trimming removed 1 base from V and 10 bases from J, with 13 bases in between. This CDR3 contains 13 residues. Germline V gene lookup returns CDR1 MGHRA and CDR2 YSYEKL. The CDR3 is CASSQVGGQVAFF. CDR3 coding DNA: TGCGCCAGCAGCCAAGTCGGGGGTCAGGTAGCTTTCTTT.

This clonotype was seen a handful of times. This chain connects TRBV5-1 to TRBJ2-7, with unresolved D. This CDR3 spans 14 amino acids. V was trimmed by 4 bases and J by 2 bases, leaving 13 bases between them. Germline V gives CDR1 SGHRS, CDR2 YFSETQ. As DNA, the CDR3 is TGCGCCAGCAGCCCCTCGACGGACGCCTACGAGCAGTACTTC. Protein product: CASSPSTDAYEQYF.

A remark on this clonotype: One end of the junction is discordant with germline, which a read error may explain. V usage is TRBV11-2 and J usage is TRBJ1-1; D remains ambiguous. Germline lookup yields CDR1 SGHAT and CDR2 FQNNGV. CDR3 length: 11 residues. In DNA form, the CDR3 reads TGTGCCAGCAGCCTGAACGCTGAAGCTTTCTTT. Its protein is CASSLNAEAFF.

Ten or more counts support this clonotype. The V call is TRBV4-2, the J call TRBJ1-1; no clear D. The germline gives CDR1 LGHNA, CDR2 YNFKEQ. The ends were cut back, 0 bases at V and 0 bases at J, with 5 bases in the middle. The CDR3 totals 14 residues. The chain's CDR3 is CASSQDLVNTEAFF. The CDR3 nucleotides read TGTGCCAGCAGCCAAGACTTAGTGAACACTGAAGCTTTCTTT.

This clonotype was picked up a small number of times. The chain carries TRBV12-3 or TRBV12-4 and TRBJ2-1; D unresolved. V dropped 3 bases and J dropped 0 bases, with 9 bases sitting between them. The CDR3 contains 15 residues. The CDR3, as DNA: TGTGCCAGCAGTTTTACAGCGAGCTCCTACAATGAGCAGTTCTTC. This sequence encodes CASSFTASSYNEQFF.

This clonotype showed up many times. The junction departs from germline at one end; a sequencing error may be responsible. The V gene is TRBV12-3 or TRBV12-4, the J gene TRBJ2-5, with TRBD2 identical over 12 bases. There are 13 residues in the CDR3. CDR3 in DNA: TGCGCCAGCAGGGGACTAGCGGGAGAGACCCAGTACTTC. Translation gives CASRGLAGETQYF.

This clonotype was seen only a few times. The chain couples TRBV16 to TRBJ2-7; 10 bases line up with TRBD2. The CDR3 has 15 amino acids. Germline V lookup: CDR1 KGHSY, CDR2 FQNENV. V shed 1 base, J shed 9 bases, and the junction held 9 bases outside the gene matches. The CDR3 sequence is CASSQWLAGEQGQYF. The CDR3 bases are TGTGCCAGCAGCCAATGGCTAGCGGGGGAGCAAGGGCAGTACTTC.

This clonotype came up many times. The V gene is TRBV20-1, the J gene TRBJ2-2; the D is unclear. In germline, CDR1 is DFQATT, CDR2 SNEGSKA (reference sequence). The CDR3 has 15 amino acids. V was pared by 0 bases and J by 8 bases, with 16 bases between. CDR3 sequence (DNA): TGCAGTGCTAGAGAGCCCCATCGGCCCCTGGGGGAGCTGTTTTTT. As protein: CSAREPHRPLGELFF.